The clone carrying this T cell receptor (beta chain) was recorded many times. Its antigen is currently unknown. Lactation, pregnancy, other autoimmune disease or uncontrolled infection excluded patients. This specimen belongs to a study of T cells in Graves' hyperthyroidism and ophthalmopathy. In the study overall: Peripheral blood draws took place at initial diagnosis, ahead of any treatment. Overall study findings and caveats: Model predictions of ophthalmopathy came a median approximately 6 months before onset. In the blood, most expanded thyroid clonotypes above 0.001 appeared as well.

Amplification of TCR beta CDR3 regions used RNA as the template. The TCR CDR3 was amplified in a first-round RT-PCR using the HTBI primer set. Using its own MiXCR run on the multiplex PCR reads, TCRdb lists one record per CDR3 protein. The table has roughly 150,000 distinct CDR3 sequences, roughly 10% seen once. V shed 5 bases and J 6 bases; nucleotides not matched to a gene: 2. CDR3 length equals 12 residues. Germline CDR1 SGHVS, CDR2 FQNEAQ. This clonotype was obtained from a woman aged 18-29 years with Graves' hyperthyroidism that later progressed to Graves' ophthalmopathy. The chain employs TRBV7-8 and TRBJ2-7; 9 bases agree with TRBD1. The sequenced sample was blood. This chain's CDR3 is CASSPTGGEQYF. In DNA form, the CDR3 reads TGTGCCAGCAGCCCGACAGGGGGCGAGCAGTACTTC.